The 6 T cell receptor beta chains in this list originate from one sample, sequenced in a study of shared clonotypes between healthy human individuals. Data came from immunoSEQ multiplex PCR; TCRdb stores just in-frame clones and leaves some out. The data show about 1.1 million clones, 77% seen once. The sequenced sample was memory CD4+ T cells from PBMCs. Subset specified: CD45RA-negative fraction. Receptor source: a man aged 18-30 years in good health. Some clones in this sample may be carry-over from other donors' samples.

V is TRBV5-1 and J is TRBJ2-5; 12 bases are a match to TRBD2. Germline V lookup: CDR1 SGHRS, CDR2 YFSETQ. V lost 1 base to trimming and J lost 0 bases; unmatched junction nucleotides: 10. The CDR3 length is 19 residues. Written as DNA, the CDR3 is TGCGCCAGCAGCTTGTTGGCTAGCGGGAGGGGCCTGGACCAAGAGACCCAGTACTTC. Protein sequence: CASSLLASGRGLDQETQYF. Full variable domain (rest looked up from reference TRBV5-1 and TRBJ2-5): KAGVTQTPRYLIKTRGQQVTLSCSPISGHRSVSWYQQTPGQGLQFLFEYFSETQRNKGNFPGRFSGRQFSNSRSEMNVSTLELGDSALYLCASSLLASGRGLDQETQYFGPGTRLLVL.

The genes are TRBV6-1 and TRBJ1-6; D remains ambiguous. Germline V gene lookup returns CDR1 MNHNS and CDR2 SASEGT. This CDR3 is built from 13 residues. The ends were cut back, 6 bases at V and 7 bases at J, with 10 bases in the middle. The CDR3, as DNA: TGTGCCAGCAGCGAGATCCGGAATTCACCCCTCCACTTT. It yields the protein CASSEIRNSPLHF.

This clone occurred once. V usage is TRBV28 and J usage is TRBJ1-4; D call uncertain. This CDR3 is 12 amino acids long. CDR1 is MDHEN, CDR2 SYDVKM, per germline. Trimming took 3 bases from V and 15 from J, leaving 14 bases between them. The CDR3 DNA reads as TGTGCCAGCAGTTTCTCAAGCGAAGACTTGTTTTTT. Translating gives CASSFSSEDLFF.

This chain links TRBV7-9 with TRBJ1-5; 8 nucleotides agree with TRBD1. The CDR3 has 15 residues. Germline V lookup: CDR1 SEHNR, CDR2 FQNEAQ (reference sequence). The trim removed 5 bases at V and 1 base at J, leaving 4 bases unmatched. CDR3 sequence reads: CASSQQGGSNQPQHF. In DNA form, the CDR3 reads TGTGCCAGCAGCCAACAGGGGGGAAGCAATCAGCCCCAGCATTTT.

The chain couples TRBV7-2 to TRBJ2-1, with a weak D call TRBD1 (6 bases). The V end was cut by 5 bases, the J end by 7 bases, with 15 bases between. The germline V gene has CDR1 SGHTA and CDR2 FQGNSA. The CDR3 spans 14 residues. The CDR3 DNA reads TGTGCCAGCAGCCCGGACCGGACAGTTAATGAGCAGTTCTTC. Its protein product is CASSPDRTVNEQFF.

The CDR3 DNA follows: TGTGCCAGCAGTGCAGGGGGCAATCAGCCCCAGCATTTT. Protein sequence: CASSAGGNQPQHF. The V call is TRBV7-7, the J call TRBJ1-5; a possible D gene is TRBD1 (6 bases). The V gene's germline CDR1 is SSHAT and CDR2 FNYEAQ (reference sequence). The ends were cut back, 6 bases at V and 2 bases at J, with 8 bases in the middle. The CDR3 runs 13 residues.